Included here is one T cell receptor (beta chain) sequence, with context. A multiplex PCR was run with 60 Vbeta primers and 13 Jbeta primers. Sequenced by immunoSEQ multiplex PCR; TCRdb stores in-frame clones only, minus some. The table shows tens of thousands of clones, with around 78% occurring only once. The data were obtained in a study of cytomegalovirus exposure and HLA in healthy donors. The CDR3 totals 12 residues. Germline values: CDR1 SGHRS, CDR2 YFSETQ. Trimming took 0 bases from V and 3 from J, leaving 4 bases between them. This receptor was obtained from a man in his forties in good health and CMV-seronegative. The V gene is TRBV5-1, the J gene TRBJ2-7; no clear D gene. Sequenced material: PBMCs. In DNA, the CDR3 is TGCGCCAGCAGCTTGGTCGGCTACGAGCAGTACTTC. Protein sequence: CASSLVGYEQYF.